This T cell receptor beta chain came from a study of vaccination effects on CD4 cells after COVID-19. Study-wide context: Samples that were drawn after vaccination came a median of 72 days after the second dose. Study-level results: Whether induced by infection or by vaccine, clones showed marked clonal contraction late after vaccination.

Using immunoSEQ multiplex PCR, the repertoire was profiled, and TCRdb retains in-frame clones only, with some absent. The sample has over 15,000 clones, 65% to 75% seen once. This clone was observed once. Its antigen is unknown. Sequencing followed a ViraFEST assay step that expanded antigen-specific CD4+ T cells with viral peptide pools. Following 10 days of culture, CD4+ T cells were isolated. The person was diagnosed with PCR-confirmed SARS-CoV-2 infection between March and December 2020. Participants were vaccinated with two doses of either the BNT162b2 or mRNA-1273 vaccine. On both days 3 and 7, half of the culture medium was replaced with IL-2 medium. This CDR3 is 17 amino acids long. V lost 4 bases to trimming and J lost 4 bases, with 18 bases between them. Germline CDR1 and CDR2: SGHRS and YFSETQ.

The chain has TRBV5-1 and TRBJ2-6; no clear D. The origin of this receptor is a human donor who had a prior SARS-CoV-2 infection. The sample in question was CD4+ T cells from PBMCs cultured with SARS-CoV-2 spike peptides, obtained after COVID-19 vaccination. This chain's CDR3 is CASSPQPFSPGANVLTF. The CDR3 coding sequence is TGCGCCAGCAGCCCACAGCCTTTCTCACCCGGGGCCAACGTCCTGACTTTC. Full variable domain (remainder filled in from reference TRBV5-1 and TRBJ2-6): KAGVTQTPRYLIKTRGQQVTLSCSPISGHRSVSWYQQTPGQGLQFLFEYFSETQRNKGNFPGRFSGRQFSNSRSEMNVSTLELGDSALYLCASSPQPFSPGANVLTFGAGSRLTVL.